The 23 T cell receptor beta chains presented below share a single source sample, sequenced in a study of blood T cells in healthy people across ages. Together with a sample-barcoded 5' primer, a J-beta primer mix was included in a second PCR lasting roughly 6 to 12 cycles. A single record per CDR3 protein comes from TCRdb applying MiXCR to the 5' RACE reads. The sample contains about a million distinct CDR3 sequences, 30% to 40% of which appear only once. Sequencing input: blood. All receptors derive from a man younger than 35 in good health.

As for this clonotype: An end of the junction does not agree with germline; a read error may underlie this. V and J are TRBV7-2 and TRBJ1-1, with D unresolved. Germline assignment: CDR1 SGHTA and CDR2 FQGNSA. The CDR3 runs 14 residues. In DNA form, the CDR3 reads TGTCCCAGCAGATTTCACAGAGTGAACACTGAAGCTTTCTTT. Its translation is CPSRFHRVNTEAFF.

This clonotype was detected a few times. The V call is TRBV7-9, the J call TRBJ2-1, with TRBD2 as a possible D gene (6 bases). This CDR3 is 17 amino acids long. Trimming stripped 2 bases from V and 7 bases from J, with 21 bases between. CDR1 is SEHNR and CDR2 is FQNEAQ in the germline V gene (reference sequence). The CDR3 region is CASSLLAASSLRNEQFF. CDR3 DNA: TGTGCCAGCAGCTTATTAGCGGCGTCTAGCCTTAGGAATGAGCAGTTCTTC. The variable domain in full, with the rest retrieved from reference TRBV7-9 and TRBJ2-1, is DTGVSQNPRHKITKRGQNVTFRCDPISEHNRLYWYRQTLGQGPEFLTYFQNEAQLEKSRLLSDRFSAERPKGSFSTLEIQRTEQGDSAMYLCASSLLAASSLRNEQFFGPGTRLTVL.

This clonotype occurred a few times. The chain is built from TRBV7-6 and TRBJ1-2; D gene unclear. Germline V gene data show CDR1 as SGHVS and CDR2 as FNYEAQ. Trimming took off 7 bases at V and 4 bases at J, with 25 bases between the two ends. The CDR3 runs 17 residues. The CDR3: CASTAPGPLRPTYGYTF. In DNA form, the CDR3 reads TGTGCCAGCACCGCCCCGGGTCCCCTTCGACCTACCTATGGCTACACCTTC. Full variable domain (missing parts from reference TRBV7-6 and TRBJ1-2): GAGVSQSPRYKVTKRGQDVALRCDPISGHVSLYWYRQALGQGPEFLTYFNYEAQQDKSGLPNDRFSAERPEGSISTLTIQRTEQRDSAMYRCASTAPGPLRPTYGYTFGSGTRLTVV.

A few counts support this clonotype. The DNA for the CDR3 is TGTGCCAGCAGCCAAGGACTTCACTACACCTTC. Translation: CASSQGLHYTF. The chain recombines TRBV4-2 with TRBJ1-2; D is undetermined. V shed 1 base and J shed 10 bases, with 7 bases lying between them. Per germline, CDR1 LGHNA and CDR2 YNFKEQ. This CDR3 comprises 11 residues.

This clonotype was observed a handful of times. Relative to the germline gene, one junction end is altered; a read error may explain this. CDR3 sequence (DNA): TGTACCATCAGTGGACAGGGGTACGAGCAGTACTTC. Amino acids: CTISGQGYEQYF. This chain uses TRBV10-3 with TRBJ2-7, with 9 bases aligning to TRBD1. The V gene's germline CDR1 is ENHRY and CDR2 SYGVKD. The CDR3 runs 12 residues.

The chain is built from TRBV7-6 and TRBJ2-3; the match to TRBD2 covers 12 bases. The germline V gene has CDR1 SGHVS and CDR2 FNYEAQ. The CDR3 loop spans 16 amino acids. V lost 0 bases, J lost 4 bases, and 2 bases stayed unmatched. CDR3 bases: TGTGCCAGCAGCTTAGCGACTAGCGGGGGTCCAGATACGCAGTATTTT. This encodes CASSLATSGGPDTQYF.

CDR3 in DNA: TGCAGCACCACGACGGACACTGAAGCTTTCTTT. It is translated as CSTTTDTEAFF. This chain links TRBV29-1 with TRBJ1-1; D is uncertain. The CDR3 is 11 amino acids. Germline V gene sequence: CDR1 SQVTM, CDR2 ANQGSEA. The V end lost 8 bases, the J end lost 3 bases, and 10 bases lay between the germline ends.

V is TRBV12-3 or TRBV12-4 and J is TRBJ1-5; D gene uncertain. The CDR3 totals 12 residues. Trimming removed 7 bases from V and 12 bases from J, with 16 bases in between. The CDR3, as DNA: TGTGCCAGCAACCTCAACCGACAAAACCAGCATTTT. Encoded protein: CASNLNRQNQHF.

This clonotype was seen more than once but under ten times. The rearrangement joins TRBV7-9 to TRBJ2-1; 7 positions agree with TRBD1. Unmatched junction bases numbered 8, after V lost 5 bases and J lost 10 bases. CDR1 is SEHNR and CDR2 is FQNEAQ in the germline V gene (reference sequence). The CDR3 covers 13 residues. CDR3 nucleotides: TGTGCCAGCAGCGCCAGGGGGACAATAGAGCAGTTCTTC. It is translated as CASSARGTIEQFF.

This sequence joins TRBV12-3 or TRBV12-4 and TRBJ1-2; a possible D gene is TRBD1 (6 bases). The V and J ends lost 5 bases and 4 bases respectively, with 14 bases between them. The length of the CDR3 is 14 residues. The CDR3 bases are TGTGCCAGCAGTCCCCCGACAGGTTTCTATGGCTACACCTTC. It codes for CASSPPTGFYGYTF.

This clonotype was seen more than once but under ten times. The J gene is TRBJ1-1, the V gene TRBV6-6; D call uncertain. V was cut by 0 bases and J by 3 bases, with 5 bases left in between. Germline CDR1 and CDR2: MNHNY and SVGAGI (reference sequence). The CDR3 runs 13 residues. DNA for the CDR3: TGTGCCAGCAGTTACTCCCTTGACACTGAAGCTTTCTTT. This codes for CASSYSLDTEAFF.

The sample holds a few counts of this clonotype. The chain links TRBV24-1 to TRBJ2-1, with 8 bases identical to TRBD1. With the DNA end fitting TRBJ2-7 better, the J assignment may be wrong. The germline gives CDR1 KGHDR, CDR2 SFDVKD. This CDR3 region has 14 residues. The CDR3, as DNA: TGTGCCACCAGTGCCGGACAGGGCTACAATGAGCAGTACTTC. Translating gives CATSAGQGYNEQYF.

The chain joins TRBV5-1 to TRBJ1-5; the match to TRBD1 covers 9 bases. Germline V gene lookup returns CDR1 SGHRS and CDR2 YFSETQ. V lost 0 bases to trimming and J lost 4 bases; unmatched junction nucleotides: 8. The CDR3 is made up of 17 amino acids. CDR3 amino acids: CASSLDRGPFSNQPQHF. DNA of the CDR3: TGCGCCAGCAGCTTGGACAGGGGGCCCTTTTCTAATCAGCCCCAGCATTTT.

Turning to this clonotype: At one end, the junction sequence differs from germline, possibly due to a read error. The chain has TRBV27 and TRBJ2-3, with D perhaps TRBD1 (6 bases). The germline CDR1 and CDR2 sequences are MNHEY and SMNVEV (reference sequence). CDR3 size: 15 residues. CDR3 sequence: CANSLRGSYTDTQYF. CDR3 in DNA: TGTGCCAACAGTCTCAGGGGTTCTTACACAGATACGCAGTATTTT.

About this clonotype: A much bigger clone sits one base away, suggesting this may be a read error. The V call is TRBV6-5, the J call TRBJ2-5; perhaps TRBD1 as D (6 bases). The J call may not be correct, given that the DNA end is closer to TRBJ2-1. The CDR3 covers 13 residues. CDR1 MNHEY and CDR2 SVGAGI come from the germline V gene. The CDR3 loop is CASSYDRQETQFF. CDR3 sequence (DNA): TGTGCCAGCAGTTACGACAGGCAAGAGACCCAGTTCTTC.

Only a few counts were recorded for this clonotype. The V and J genes are TRBV7-2 and TRBJ1-2; 9 nucleotides align to TRBD1. The CDR3 runs to 15 residues. Germline V lookup: CDR1 SGHTA, CDR2 FQGNSA. V was pared by 6 bases and J by 3 bases, with 8 bases of the junction left unmatched. The CDR3 DNA follows: TGTGCCAGCAGACCCGGGACAGGGTCGCACTATGGCTACACCTTC. Translation: CASRPGTGSHYGYTF.

This clonotype has only a few counts. The rearrangement uses TRBV18 and TRBJ1-6; TRBD1 aligns across 7 bases. This CDR3 region has 14 residues. From germline, CDR1 is KGHSH and CDR2 LQKENI. Trimming took 6 bases from V and 7 from J; bases not matched to a gene: 6. The CDR3 loop reads CASSRDSSNSPLHF. CDR3 DNA sequence: TGTGCCAGCTCCCGGGACAGCAGCAATTCACCCCTCCACTTT.

The table lists this clonotype with a few counts. The chain has TRBV20-1 and TRBJ2-1; TRBD2 aligns across 8 bases. Germline V gene lookup returns CDR1 DFQATT and CDR2 SNEGSKA (reference sequence). The CDR3 extends over 14 amino acids. The junction had 8 bases not matched to a gene; V was cut back by 6 bases and J by 4 bases. For the CDR3, the DNA is TGCAGTGCGGGGGGGATAGCGGGGTACAATGAGCAGTTCTTC. Translation gives CSAGGIAGYNEQFF.

This clonotype was observed a few times. This chain links TRBV13 with TRBJ2-5; 9 nucleotides match TRBD2. CDR1 is PRHDT, CDR2 FYEKMQ, per germline (reference sequence). V was pared by 5 bases and J by 1 base, with 8 bases of the junction left unmatched. This CDR3 contains 16 residues. The CDR3 DNA is TGTGCCAGCAGCCTCAGCTCTAGCGGGGTCCAAGAGACCCAGTACTTC. Translating it yields CASSLSSSGVQETQYF.

The chain joins TRBV6-6 to TRBJ1-2; no clear D gene. The V and J ends lost 6 bases and 7 bases respectively, with 12 bases between them. CDR3 length: 12 residues. Germline V gives CDR1 MNHNY, CDR2 SVGAGI (reference sequence). CDR3 loop: CASRPFSGGYTF. The CDR3 coding sequence is TGTGCCAGCAGGCCCTTTAGTGGTGGCTACACCTTC.

CDR3 coding DNA: TGTGCCAGCAGTCCCAGGGTAGCGGGGGGGTTGCCGACAGATACGCAGTATTTT. Translating it yields CASSPRVAGGLPTDTQYF. This chain connects TRBV28 to TRBJ2-3; 11 bases are a match to TRBD2. The germline gives CDR1 MDHEN, CDR2 SYDVKM. The CDR3 has 18 residues. The V segment lost 5 bases and the J segment 3 bases; nucleotides outside the gene matches: 13.

This clonotype was counted ten times or more. The chain carries TRBV5-5 and TRBJ1-5, with D uncertain. Germline CDR1 SGHKS, CDR2 YYEKEE (reference sequence). Trimming removed 4 bases at V and 4 bases at J, with 12 bases between. The CDR3 extends over 14 amino acids. The CDR3 sequence: CASSPVEANQPQHF. CDR3 bases: TGTGCCAGCAGCCCTGTGGAGGCTAATCAGCCCCAGCATTTT.

This rearrangement joins TRBV12-3 or TRBV12-4 to TRBJ1-4, with D perhaps matching TRBD1 (5 bases). Trimming removed 6 bases from V and 7 bases from J, with 12 bases in between. This CDR3 contains 13 residues. As DNA, the CDR3 is TGTGCCAGCAGGCAGCCCGGGGGTGAAAAACTGTTTTTT. This sequence encodes CASRQPGGEKLFF.